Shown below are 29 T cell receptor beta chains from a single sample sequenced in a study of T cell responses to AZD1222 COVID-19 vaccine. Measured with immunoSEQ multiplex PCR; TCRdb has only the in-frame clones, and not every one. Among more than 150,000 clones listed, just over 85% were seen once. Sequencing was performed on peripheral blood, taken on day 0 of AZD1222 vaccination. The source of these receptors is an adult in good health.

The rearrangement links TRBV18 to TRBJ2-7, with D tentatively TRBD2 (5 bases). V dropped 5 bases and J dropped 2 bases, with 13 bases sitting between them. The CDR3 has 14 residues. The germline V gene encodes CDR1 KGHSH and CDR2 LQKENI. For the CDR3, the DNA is TGTGCCAGCTCAACCGCTGAGGGCCCCTACGAGCAGTACTTC. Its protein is CASSTAEGPYEQYF. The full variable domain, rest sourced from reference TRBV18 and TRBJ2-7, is NAGVMQNPRHLVRRRGQEARLRCSPMKGHSHVYWYRQLPEEGLKFMVYLQKENIIDESGMPKERFSAEFPKEGPSILRIQQVVRGDSAAYFCASSTAEGPYEQYFGPGTRLTVT.

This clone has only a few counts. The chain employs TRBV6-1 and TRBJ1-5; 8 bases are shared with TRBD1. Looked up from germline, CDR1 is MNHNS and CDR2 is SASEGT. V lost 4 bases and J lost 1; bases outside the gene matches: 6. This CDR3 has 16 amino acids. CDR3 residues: CASSAAGGRSNQPQHF. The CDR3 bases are TGTGCCAGCAGTGCGGCAGGGGGCCGGAGCAATCAGCCCCAGCATTTT.

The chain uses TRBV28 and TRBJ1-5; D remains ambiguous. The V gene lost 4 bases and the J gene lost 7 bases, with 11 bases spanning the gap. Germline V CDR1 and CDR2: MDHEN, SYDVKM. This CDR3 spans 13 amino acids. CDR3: CASSSSTQQPQHF. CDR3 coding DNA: TGTGCCAGCAGTTCCTCGACACAACAGCCCCAGCATTTT. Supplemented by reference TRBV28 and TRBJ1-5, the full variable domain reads DVKVTQSSRYLVKRTGEKVFLECVQDMDHENMFWYRQDPGLGLRLIYFSYDVKMKEKGDIPEGYSVSREKKERFSLILESASTNQTSMYLCASSSSTQQPQHFGDGTRLSIL.

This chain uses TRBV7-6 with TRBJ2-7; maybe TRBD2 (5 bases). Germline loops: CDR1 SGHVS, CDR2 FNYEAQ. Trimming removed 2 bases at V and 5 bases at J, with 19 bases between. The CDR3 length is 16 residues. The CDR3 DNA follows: TGTGCCAGCAGCTTATTTGGGAGCCGAGGAAGCAACGAGCAGTACTTC. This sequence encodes CASSLFGSRGSNEQYF.

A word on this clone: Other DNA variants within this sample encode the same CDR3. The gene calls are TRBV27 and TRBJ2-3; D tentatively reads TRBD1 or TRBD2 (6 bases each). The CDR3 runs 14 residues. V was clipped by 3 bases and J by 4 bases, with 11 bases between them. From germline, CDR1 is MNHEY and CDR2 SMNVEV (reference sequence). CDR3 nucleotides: TGTGCCAGCAGTTTGGCCGGGGGCCCAGATACGCAGTATTTT. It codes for CASSLAGGPDTQYF.

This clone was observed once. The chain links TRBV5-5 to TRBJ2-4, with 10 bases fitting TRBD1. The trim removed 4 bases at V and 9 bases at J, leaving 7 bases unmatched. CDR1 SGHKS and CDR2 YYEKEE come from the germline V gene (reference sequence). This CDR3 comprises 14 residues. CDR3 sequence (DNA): TGTGCCAGCAGCCCCGGGACAGGGGAAAGCATTCAGTACTTC. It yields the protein CASSPGTGESIQYF.

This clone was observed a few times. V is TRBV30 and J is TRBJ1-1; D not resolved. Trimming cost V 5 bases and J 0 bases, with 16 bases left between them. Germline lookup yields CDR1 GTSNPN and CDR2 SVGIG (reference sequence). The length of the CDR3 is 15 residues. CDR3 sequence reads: CAWESRVGLNTEAFF. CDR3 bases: TGTGCCTGGGAGTCGAGGGTCGGGTTGAACACTGAAGCTTTCTTT.

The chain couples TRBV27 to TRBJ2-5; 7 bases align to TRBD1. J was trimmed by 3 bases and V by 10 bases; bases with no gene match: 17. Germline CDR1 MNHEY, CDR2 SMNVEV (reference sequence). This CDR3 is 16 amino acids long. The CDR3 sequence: CATQTGPGQLEETQYF. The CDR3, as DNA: TGTGCCACCCAGACGGGACCGGGACAGCTGGAAGAGACCCAGTACTTC.

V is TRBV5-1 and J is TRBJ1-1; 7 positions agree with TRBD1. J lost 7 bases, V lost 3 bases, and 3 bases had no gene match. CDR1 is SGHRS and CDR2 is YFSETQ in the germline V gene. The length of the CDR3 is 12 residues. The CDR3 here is CASSWRDSEAFF. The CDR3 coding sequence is TGCGCCAGCAGCTGGAGGGACAGTGAAGCTTTCTTT.

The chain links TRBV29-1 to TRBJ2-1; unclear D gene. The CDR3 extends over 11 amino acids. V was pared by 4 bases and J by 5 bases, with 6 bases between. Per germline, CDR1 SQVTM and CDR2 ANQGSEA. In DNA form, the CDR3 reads TGCAGCGTTGGTAGTAACAATGAGCAGTTCTTC. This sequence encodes CSVGSNNEQFF.

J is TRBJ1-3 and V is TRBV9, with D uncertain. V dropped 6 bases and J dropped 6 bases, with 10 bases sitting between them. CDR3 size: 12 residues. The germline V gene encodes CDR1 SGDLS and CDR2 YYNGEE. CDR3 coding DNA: TGTGCCAGCAAGGGTCTTGTAAACACCATATATTTT. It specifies CASKGLVNTIYF. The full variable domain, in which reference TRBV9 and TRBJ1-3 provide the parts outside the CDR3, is DSGVTQTPKHLITATGQRVTLRCSPRSGDLSVYWYQQSLDQGLQFLIQYYNGEERAKGNILERFSAQQFPDLHSELNLSSLELGDSALYFCASKGLVNTIYFGEGSWLTVV.

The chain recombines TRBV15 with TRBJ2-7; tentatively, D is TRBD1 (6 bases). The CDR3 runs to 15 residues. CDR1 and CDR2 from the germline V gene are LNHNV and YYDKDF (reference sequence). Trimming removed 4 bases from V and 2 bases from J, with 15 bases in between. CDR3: CATSIGQNLAYEQYF. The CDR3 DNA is TGTGCCACCAGCATCGGACAGAATTTGGCCTACGAGCAGTACTTC.

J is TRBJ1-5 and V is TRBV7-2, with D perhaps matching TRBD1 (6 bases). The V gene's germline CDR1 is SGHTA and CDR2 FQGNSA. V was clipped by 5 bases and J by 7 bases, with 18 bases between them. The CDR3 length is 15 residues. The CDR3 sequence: CASSPGGGLMQPQHF. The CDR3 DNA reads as TGTGCCAGCAGCCCTGGGGGGGGCCTGATGCAGCCCCAGCATTTT.

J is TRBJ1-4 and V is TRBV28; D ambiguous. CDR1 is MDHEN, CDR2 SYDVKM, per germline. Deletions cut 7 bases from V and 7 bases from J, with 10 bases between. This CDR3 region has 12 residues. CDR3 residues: CASNGDGEKLFF. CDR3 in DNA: TGTGCCAGCAACGGCGACGGTGAAAAACTGTTTTTT.

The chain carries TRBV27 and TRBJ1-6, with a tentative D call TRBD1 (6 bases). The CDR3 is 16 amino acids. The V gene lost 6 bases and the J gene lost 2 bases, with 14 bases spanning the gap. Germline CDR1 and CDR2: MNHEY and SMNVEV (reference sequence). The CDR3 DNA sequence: TGTGCCAGCAGCCTAAAACAGGGAACCTATAATTCACCCCTCCACTTT. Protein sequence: CASSLKQGTYNSPLHF.

CDR3 sequence (DNA): TGTGCCAGCAGCACACCGGGACAGATTGGGGCCAACGTCCTGACTTTC. Protein product: CASSTPGQIGANVLTF. The rearrangement joins TRBV5-4 to TRBJ2-6; TRBD1 aligns across 7 bases. CDR1 SGHNT and CDR2 YYREEE come from the germline V gene (reference sequence). The CDR3 runs to 16 residues. V was clipped by 4 bases and J by 3 bases; unmatched bases: 7.

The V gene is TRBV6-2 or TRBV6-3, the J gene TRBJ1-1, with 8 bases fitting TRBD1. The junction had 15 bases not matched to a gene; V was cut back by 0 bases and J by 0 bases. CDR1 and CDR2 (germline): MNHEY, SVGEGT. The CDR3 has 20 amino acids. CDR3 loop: CASSYSTLPDRDYLNTEAFF. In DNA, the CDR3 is TGTGCCAGCAGTTACTCTACTTTACCGGACAGGGATTACTTGAACACTGAAGCTTTCTTT.

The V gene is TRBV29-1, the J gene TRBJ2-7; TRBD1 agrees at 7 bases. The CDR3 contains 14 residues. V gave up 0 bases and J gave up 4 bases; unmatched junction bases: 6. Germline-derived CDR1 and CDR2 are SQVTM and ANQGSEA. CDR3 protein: CSVEEGGREYEQYF. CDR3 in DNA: TGCAGCGTTGAAGAAGGGGGCAGGGAGTACGAGCAGTACTTC.

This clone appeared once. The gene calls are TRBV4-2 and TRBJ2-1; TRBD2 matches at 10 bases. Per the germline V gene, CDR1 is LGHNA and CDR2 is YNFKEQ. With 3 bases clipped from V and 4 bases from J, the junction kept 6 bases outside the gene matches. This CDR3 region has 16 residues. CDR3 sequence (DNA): TGTGCCAGCAGCCACTCTCTAGCGGGGGATTACAATGAGCAGTTCTTC. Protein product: CASSHSLAGDYNEQFF.

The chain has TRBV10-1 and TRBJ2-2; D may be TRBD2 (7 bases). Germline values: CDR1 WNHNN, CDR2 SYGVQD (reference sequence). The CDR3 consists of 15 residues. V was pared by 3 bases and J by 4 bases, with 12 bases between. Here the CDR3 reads CASSDGGPGTGELFF. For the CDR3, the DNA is TGCGCCAGCAGTGACGGGGGGCCGGGCACCGGGGAGCTGTTTTTT.

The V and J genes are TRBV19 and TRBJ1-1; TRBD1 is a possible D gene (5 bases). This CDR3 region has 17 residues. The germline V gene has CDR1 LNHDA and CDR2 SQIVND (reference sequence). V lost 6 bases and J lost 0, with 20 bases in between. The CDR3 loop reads CASSPRQLSYMNTEAFF. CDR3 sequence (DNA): TGTGCCAGTAGCCCCCGACAGCTTTCTTACATGAACACTGAAGCTTTCTTT.

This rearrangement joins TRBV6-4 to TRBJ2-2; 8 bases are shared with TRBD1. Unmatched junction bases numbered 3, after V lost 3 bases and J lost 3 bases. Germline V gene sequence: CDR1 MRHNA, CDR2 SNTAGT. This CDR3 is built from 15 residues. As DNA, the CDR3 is TGTGCCAGCAGTGAGGACAGGGTCCACACCGGGGAGCTGTTTTTT. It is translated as CASSEDRVHTGELFF.

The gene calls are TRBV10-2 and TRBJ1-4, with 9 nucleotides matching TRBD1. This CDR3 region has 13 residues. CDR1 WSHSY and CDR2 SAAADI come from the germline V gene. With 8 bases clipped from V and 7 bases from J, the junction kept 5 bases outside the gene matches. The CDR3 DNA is TGCGCCAGCCGGGGACAGGGCGGTGAAAAACTGTTTTTT. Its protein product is CASRGQGGEKLFF.

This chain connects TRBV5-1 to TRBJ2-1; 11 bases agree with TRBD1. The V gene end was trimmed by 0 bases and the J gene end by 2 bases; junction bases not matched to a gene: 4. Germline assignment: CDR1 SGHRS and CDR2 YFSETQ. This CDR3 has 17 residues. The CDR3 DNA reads TGCGCCAGCAGCTTGGCCTGGACAGGGGGCGCCTACAATGAGCAGTTCTTC. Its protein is CASSLAWTGGAYNEQFF. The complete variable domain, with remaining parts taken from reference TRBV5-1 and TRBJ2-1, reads KAGVTQTPRYLIKTRGQQVTLSCSPISGHRSVSWYQQTPGQGLQFLFEYFSETQRNKGNFPGRFSGRQFSNSRSEMNVSTLELGDSALYLCASSLAWTGGAYNEQFFGPGTRLTVL.

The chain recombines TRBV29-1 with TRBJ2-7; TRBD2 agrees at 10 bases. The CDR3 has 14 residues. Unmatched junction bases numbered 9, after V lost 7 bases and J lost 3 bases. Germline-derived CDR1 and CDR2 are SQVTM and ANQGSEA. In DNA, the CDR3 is TGCAGCGCGACGGGACTAGCGAAAGACTACGAGCAGTACTTC. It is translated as CSATGLAKDYEQYF.

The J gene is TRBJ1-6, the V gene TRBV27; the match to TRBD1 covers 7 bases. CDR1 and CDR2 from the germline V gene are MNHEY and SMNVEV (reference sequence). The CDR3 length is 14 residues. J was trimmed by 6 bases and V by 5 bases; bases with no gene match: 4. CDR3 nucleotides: TGTGCCAGCAGTCACAGGGGACTTAATTCACCCCTCCACTTT. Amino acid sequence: CASSHRGLNSPLHF.

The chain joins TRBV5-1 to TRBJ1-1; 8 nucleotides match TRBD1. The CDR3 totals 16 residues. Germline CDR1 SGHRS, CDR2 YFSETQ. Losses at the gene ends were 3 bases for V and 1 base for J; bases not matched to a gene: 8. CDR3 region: CASSSDQGAGNTEAFF. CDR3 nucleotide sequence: TGCGCCAGCAGCTCAGATCAGGGGGCCGGGAACACTGAAGCTTTCTTT.

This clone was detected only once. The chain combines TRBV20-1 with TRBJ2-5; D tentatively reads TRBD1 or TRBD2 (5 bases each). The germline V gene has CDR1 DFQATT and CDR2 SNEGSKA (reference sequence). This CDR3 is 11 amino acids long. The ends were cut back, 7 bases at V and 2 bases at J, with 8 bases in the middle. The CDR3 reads CSGGLQETQYF. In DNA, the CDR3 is TGCAGTGGGGGGTTACAAGAGACCCAGTACTTC.

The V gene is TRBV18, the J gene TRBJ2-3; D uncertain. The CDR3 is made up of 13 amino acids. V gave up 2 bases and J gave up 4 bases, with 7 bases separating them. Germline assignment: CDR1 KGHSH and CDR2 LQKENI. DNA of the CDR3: TGTGCCAGCTCACCAGAACGCGCAGATACGCAGTATTTT. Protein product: CASSPERADTQYF.